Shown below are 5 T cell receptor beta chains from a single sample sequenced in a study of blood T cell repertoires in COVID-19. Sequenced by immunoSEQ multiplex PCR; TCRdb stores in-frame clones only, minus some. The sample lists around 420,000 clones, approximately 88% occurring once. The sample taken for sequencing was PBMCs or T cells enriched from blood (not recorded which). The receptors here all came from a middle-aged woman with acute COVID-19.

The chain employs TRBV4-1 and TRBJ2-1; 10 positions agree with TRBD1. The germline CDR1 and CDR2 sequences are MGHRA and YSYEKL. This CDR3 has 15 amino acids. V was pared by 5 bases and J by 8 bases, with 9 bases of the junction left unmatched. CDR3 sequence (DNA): TGCGCCAGCAGCACCCGGGACAGGGGTTTCGATGAGCAGTTCTTC. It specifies CASSTRDRGFDEQFF.

The DNA for the CDR3 is TGTGCCATCAGCGGGGGACAGGGTCGAAATGAGCAGTTCTTC. It specifies CAISGGQGRNEQFF. The rearrangement links TRBV10-3 to TRBJ2-1; 9 positions agree with TRBD1. Germline CDR1 is ENHRY and CDR2 is SYGVKD. The junction had 7 bases not matched to a gene; V was cut back by 6 bases and J by 7 bases. This CDR3 spans 14 amino acids.

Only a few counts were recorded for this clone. This CDR3 is CASARDRGRRGTEAFF. The CDR3 DNA sequence: TGTGCCAGCGCCCGGGACAGGGGGCGAAGGGGGACTGAAGCTTTCTTT. The chain couples TRBV5-4 to TRBJ1-1; 12 bases fit TRBD1. CDR1 SGHNT and CDR2 YYREEE come from the germline V gene (reference sequence). J was trimmed by 5 bases and V by 7 bases; bases with no gene match: 12. This CDR3 contains 16 residues. The entire variable domain, with the rest obtained from reference TRBV5-4 and TRBJ1-1, is as follows: ETGVTQSPTHLIKTRGQQVTLRCSSQSGHNTVSWYQQALGQGPQFIFQYYREEENGRGNFPPRFSGLQFPNYSSELNVNALELDDSALYLCASARDRGRRGTEAFFGQGTRLTVV.

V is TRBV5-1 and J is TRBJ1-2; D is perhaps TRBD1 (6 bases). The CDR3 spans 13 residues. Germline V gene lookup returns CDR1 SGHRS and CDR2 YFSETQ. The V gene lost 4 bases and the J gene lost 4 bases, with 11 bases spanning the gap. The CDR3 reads CASSTDRLYGYTF. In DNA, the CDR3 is TGCGCCAGCAGCACCGACAGGCTCTATGGCTACACCTTC.

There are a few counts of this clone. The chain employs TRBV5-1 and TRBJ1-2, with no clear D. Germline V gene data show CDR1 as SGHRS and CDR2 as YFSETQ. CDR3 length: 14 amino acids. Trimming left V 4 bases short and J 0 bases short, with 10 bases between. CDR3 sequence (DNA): TGCGCCAGCAGCGAGGGCCCAGCTAACTATGGCTACACCTTC. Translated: CASSEGPANYGYTF.